This T cell receptor (beta chain) was retrieved from a study of radiotherapy plus CTLA-4 blockade in lung cancer. About the study: Roughly 17% of patients responded objectively, and around 32% achieved disease control.

Focal radiation plus CTLA-4 blockade with ipilimumab was administered to patients who had chemo-refractory metastatic non-small-cell lung cancer. This CDR3 has 14 amino acids. V shed 8 bases and J shed 0 bases, with 11 bases lying between them. Looked up from germline, CDR1 is SGHAT and CDR2 is FQNNGV. General study points: How blood T cell clones changed early, along with interferon-beta, reportedly forecast response best. TCR clones from tumors expanded in blood after radiotherapy plus ipilimumab.

Repertoires were generated with immunoSEQ multiplex PCR, while TCRdb's copy carries only in-frame clones and drops some. The sample includes tens of thousands of clones, around 75% of them seen just once. The sample holds a few counts of this clone. No antigen is known for it. The chain links TRBV11-2 to TRBJ2-1; tentative D call: TRBD2 (5 bases). The origin of this receptor is a human donor with non-small cell lung cancer that progressed on radiotherapy plus ipilimumab. The specimen was peripheral blood, collected from a patient treated with radiotherapy plus ipilimumab. The chain's CDR3 is CASGRPSSYNEQFF. Here the CDR3 DNA reads TGTGCCAGCGGGAGACCAAGCTCCTACAATGAGCAGTTCTTC.